The 8 T cell receptor beta chains reported below all come from one sample, sequenced in a study of T cells after yellow fever vaccination. MiXCR was run by TCRdb on the 5' RACE reads, yielding one entry per CDR3 protein. The data contain hundreds of thousands of distinct CDR3 sequences, approximately 13% of them seen just once; the ten biggest clones take up 11% to 15%. Sequenced here: PBMCs, sampled on the day of the yellow fever booster vaccination. These receptors were taken from a man in his thirties or forties who received the YFV17D yellow fever vaccine.

This clonotype was observed at least ten times. This rearrangement joins TRBV14 to TRBJ1-1, with D possibly being TRBD1 (5 bases). V was cut by 2 bases and J by 5 bases, with 12 bases left in between. The CDR3 is 14 residues long. Germline-derived CDR1 and CDR2 are SGHDN and FVKESK. The CDR3 DNA reads as TGTGCCAGCAGCCAAAGGCCCCGGGGGACTGAAGCTTTCTTT. Translated, it gives CASSQRPRGTEAFF.

The chain links TRBV20-1 to TRBJ2-1, with 7 bases identical to TRBD2. The CDR3 is 15 residues long. Germline CDR1 is DFQATT and CDR2 is SNEGSKA (reference sequence). The junction had 11 bases not matched to a gene; V was cut back by 1 base and J by 8 bases. In DNA, the CDR3 is TGCAGTGCTAGAGTTCCGAGGGGCGGGAGTGATGAGCAGTTCTTC. Protein: CSARVPRGGSDEQFF.

This clonotype was detected only a few times. The genes are TRBV11-2 and TRBJ1-6, with D unresolved. The V end was cut by 0 bases, the J end by 13 bases, with 10 bases between. Germline V gives CDR1 SGHAT, CDR2 FQNNGV. This CDR3 is 13 amino acids long. The CDR3 here is CASSLEFRSPLHF. The CDR3 nucleotides are TGTGCCAGCAGCTTAGAGTTTCGGTCTCCCCTCCACTTT.

The rearrangement links TRBV28 to TRBJ2-5, with D tentatively TRBD1 or TRBD2 (7 bases each). Germline CDR1 and CDR2: MDHEN and SYDVKM. This CDR3 region has 15 residues. Trimming stripped 4 bases from V and 4 bases from J, with 16 bases between. CDR3: CASSWLSRGGETQYF. The DNA of the CDR3 is TGTGCCAGCAGTTGGTTGAGCAGGGGGGGAGAGACCCAGTACTTC.

The chain uses TRBV7-2 and TRBJ2-1; possible D gene TRBD2, 5 bases. The CDR3 consists of 14 residues. Trimming left V 3 bases short and J 4 bases short, with 10 bases between. CDR1 is SGHTA, CDR2 FQGNSA, per germline. CDR3 amino acids: CASSLKSGYNEQFF. The DNA for the CDR3 is TGTGCCAGCAGCTTGAAAAGCGGTTACAATGAGCAGTTCTTC.

This clonotype has only a few counts. The rearrangement joins TRBV29-1 to TRBJ2-1; TRBD2 agrees at 10 bases. J was trimmed by 5 bases and V by 2 bases; bases with no gene match: 0. Germline CDR1 SQVTM, CDR2 ANQGSEA. This CDR3 contains 13 residues. Written as DNA, the CDR3 is TGCAGCGTTGAAAGCGGGAGGGACAATGAGCAGTTCTTC. It yields the protein CSVESGRDNEQFF.

The J gene is TRBJ1-4, the V gene TRBV6-5; D is unresolved. The V and J ends lost 4 bases and 5 bases respectively, with 11 bases between them. CDR3 length: 14 amino acids. The germline gives CDR1 MNHEY, CDR2 SVGAGI. The CDR3 is CASSSNRVNEKLFF. In DNA, the CDR3 is TGTGCCAGCAGTTCAAACAGAGTAAATGAAAAACTGTTTTTT.

A note on this clonotype: One end of the junction varies from germline; a read error may be responsible. The gene calls are TRBV20-1 and TRBJ2-2; 9 bases agree with TRBD2. The CDR3 has 16 residues. The germline V gene encodes CDR1 DFQATT and CDR2 SNEGSKA (reference sequence). The CDR3 DNA sequence: TGCTGTGCTAGACCGCCAAGCGGGAGGTACACCGGGGAGCTGTTTTTT. It codes for CCARPPSGRYTGELFF.